These T cell receptor beta chains were read from a single sample in a study of blood T cell repertoires in COVID-19. Repertoires were generated with immunoSEQ multiplex PCR, while TCRdb's copy carries only in-frame clones and drops some. The table has roughly 77,000 clones, roughly 90% seen once. The sample comprised peripheral blood. The receptor set was obtained from a man between 45 and 60 years old with active COVID-19. The CDR3 runs from the conserved cysteine through the conserved F or W.

j_call v_call cdr3_aa
TRBJ1-1 TRBV11-3 CASSPRGGSTEAFF
TRBJ2-3 TRBV28 CASSRPLGLADTQYF
TRBJ1-1 TRBV28 CASRGGGTEAFF
TRBJ2-3 TRBV5-1 CASTIAGAGAQYF
TRBJ1-1 TRBV7-3 CASSFSGGPAGTEAFF
TRBJ2-7 TRBV6-5 CASSPNRVYEQYF
TRBJ1-1 TRBV19 CASRHRDRVNTEAFF
TRBJ2-5 TRBV7-7 CASSQGRFVLQETQYF
TRBJ2-2 TRBV7-8 CASSLSHTGELFF
TRBJ2-1 TRBV24-1 CATSDLPTREGRNEQFF
TRBJ2-5 TRBV6-5 CASRREGTGKETQYF
TRBJ2-7 TRBV6-1 CASSEIGTGGVEQYF
TRBJ2-7 TRBV5-1 CASSLETSYEQYF
TRBJ1-1 TRBV6-5 CASSFGSQNTEAFF